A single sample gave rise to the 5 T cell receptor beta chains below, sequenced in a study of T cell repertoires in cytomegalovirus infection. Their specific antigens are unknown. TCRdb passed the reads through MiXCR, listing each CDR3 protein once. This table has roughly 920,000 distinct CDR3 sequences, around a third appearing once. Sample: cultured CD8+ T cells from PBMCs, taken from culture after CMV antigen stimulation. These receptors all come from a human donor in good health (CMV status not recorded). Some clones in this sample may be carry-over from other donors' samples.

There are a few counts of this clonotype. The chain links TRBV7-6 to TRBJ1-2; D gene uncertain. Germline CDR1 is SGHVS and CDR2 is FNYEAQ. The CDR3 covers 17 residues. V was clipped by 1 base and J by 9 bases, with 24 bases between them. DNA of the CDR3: TGTGCCAGCAGCTTAGTTGTGCCGGAGGAAGGCGGTGGAAGCTACACCTTC. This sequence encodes CASSLVVPEEGGGSYTF.

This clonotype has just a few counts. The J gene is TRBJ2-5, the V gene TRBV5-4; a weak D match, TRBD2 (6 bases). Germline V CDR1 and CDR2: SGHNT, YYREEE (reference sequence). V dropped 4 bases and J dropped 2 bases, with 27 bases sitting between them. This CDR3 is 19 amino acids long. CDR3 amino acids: CASSPRYDTPGTFQETQYF. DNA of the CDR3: TGTGCCAGCAGCCCGCGCTACGATACGCCCGGGACTTTTCAAGAGACCCAGTACTTC.

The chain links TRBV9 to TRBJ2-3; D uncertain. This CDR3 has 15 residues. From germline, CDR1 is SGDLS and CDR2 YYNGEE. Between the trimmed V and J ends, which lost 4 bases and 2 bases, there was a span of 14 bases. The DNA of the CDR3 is TGTGCCAGCAGCACGACTCAGCATATCACAGATACGCAGTATTTT. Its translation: CASSTTQHITDTQYF.

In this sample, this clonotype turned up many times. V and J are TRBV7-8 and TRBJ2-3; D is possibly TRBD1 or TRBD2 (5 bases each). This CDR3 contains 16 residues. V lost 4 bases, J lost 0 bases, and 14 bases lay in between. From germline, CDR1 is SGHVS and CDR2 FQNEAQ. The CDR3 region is CASSSWPGPSTDTQYF. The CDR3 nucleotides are TGTGCCAGCAGCTCTTGGCCGGGACCCAGCACAGATACGCAGTATTTT.

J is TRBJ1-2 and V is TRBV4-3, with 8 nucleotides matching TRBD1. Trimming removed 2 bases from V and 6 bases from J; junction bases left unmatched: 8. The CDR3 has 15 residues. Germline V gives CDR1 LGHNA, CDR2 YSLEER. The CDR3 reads CASSQYHRGNNGYTF. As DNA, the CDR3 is TGCGCCAGCAGCCAATACCACAGGGGGAATAATGGCTACACCTTC.